One sample yielded the 17 T cell receptor beta chains listed below, sequenced in a study of T cell changes during pregnancy in multiple sclerosis (dated by TCRdb to between 2018 and 2021). The method was the immunoSEQ multiplex PCR assay. The table was pulled from immuneACCESS by TCRdb, which kept in-frame rearrangements only. Such tables lose some clones; where checked, under half of the loss comes from unresolved V genes, and the rest has no known cause. The sample records over 25,000 clones, less than 90% of which are singletons. The top ten clones comprise about 7.5% of the sample. The input for sequencing was CD8+ T cells from peripheral blood mononuclear cells, taken before pregnancy. The receptors were gathered from a female donor with multiple sclerosis, enrolled in a pregnancy study.

This chain connects TRBV27 to TRBJ2-7, with 8 bases lining up with TRBD2. V trimming: 3 bases; J trimming: 2 bases; junction bases outside the gene matches: 12. CDR1 and CDR2 from the germline V gene are MNHEY and SMNVEV (reference sequence). The length of the CDR3 is 17 residues. CDR3 nucleotide sequence: TGTGCCAGCAGTTTGATCTCCGCCGGGGGGGTCCCCTACGAGCAGTACTTC. Amino acids: CASSLISAGGVPYEQYF.

The V and J genes are TRBV19 and TRBJ2-1; D is unclear. Germline V gene data show CDR1 as LNHDA and CDR2 as SQIVND (reference sequence). Deletions cut 3 bases from V and 3 bases from J, with 6 bases between. There are 13 residues in the CDR3. The CDR3 region is CASSIPGYNEQFF. Here the CDR3 DNA reads TGTGCCAGTAGTATCCCGGGCTACAATGAGCAGTTCTTC.

The rearrangement links TRBV4-1 to TRBJ1-2, with 12 bases aligning to TRBD1. Germline assignment: CDR1 MGHRA and CDR2 YSYEKL. Germline trimming cut 2 bases from V and 4 bases from J; bases unmatched to any gene: 5. CDR3 length equals 16 residues. As DNA, the CDR3 is TGCGCCAGCAGCCAAAGGGACAGGGGGCTAATCTATGGCTACACCTTC. It specifies CASSQRDRGLIYGYTF.

CDR3 region: CAIMGAGQDTEAFF. The CDR3 DNA follows: TGTGCCATCATGGGGGCAGGGCAGGACACTGAAGCTTTCTTT. The genes are TRBV10-3 and TRBJ1-1; weak D call: TRBD1 (6 bases). This CDR3 spans 14 amino acids. Trimming took off 7 bases at V and 3 bases at J, with 15 bases between the two ends. CDR1 and CDR2 from the germline V gene are ENHRY and SYGVKD.

The chain is built from TRBV13 and TRBJ2-7, with 8 nucleotides matching TRBD1. Germline-derived CDR1 and CDR2 are PRHDT and FYEKMQ (reference sequence). This CDR3 has 14 residues. V trimming: 7 bases; J trimming: 5 bases; junction bases outside the gene matches: 10. CDR3 loop: CASTLATGVHEQYF. CDR3 nucleotides: TGTGCCAGCACCCTCGCGACAGGGGTTCACGAGCAGTACTTC.

The chain combines TRBV11-2 with TRBJ2-1; TRBD1 matches 8 bases. Germline V gene lookup returns CDR1 SGHAT and CDR2 FQNNGV. The CDR3 is 14 amino acids. The J segment lost 10 bases and the V segment lost 1 base, leaving 6 bases of the junction unmatched. The CDR3 DNA reads TGTGCCAGCAGCTTAGGACCAGGGGGCAGGGAGCAGTTCTTC. Translating gives CASSLGPGGREQFF.

The chain links TRBV27 to TRBJ2-1; the match to TRBD1 covers 7 bases. This CDR3 is built from 14 residues. CDR1 and CDR2 from the germline V gene are MNHEY and SMNVEV (reference sequence). With 5 bases clipped from V and 6 bases from J, the junction kept 7 bases outside the gene matches. This chain's CDR3 is CASSLDRAGNEQFF. The CDR3 bases are TGTGCCAGCAGTCTCGACAGGGCCGGCAATGAGCAGTTCTTC.

J is TRBJ2-3 and V is TRBV9; no firm D call. Germline CDR1 SGDLS, CDR2 YYNGEE. With 2 bases removed from V and 4 bases from J, the gap between germline ends came to 14 bases. This CDR3 comprises 15 residues. The CDR3 here is CASSVQPSSADTQYF. DNA of the CDR3: TGTGCCAGCAGCGTGCAACCCTCTAGTGCAGATACGCAGTATTTT.

The chain links TRBV6-5 to TRBJ2-1; 8 bases fit TRBD1. V shed 4 bases, J shed 8 bases, and the junction held 10 bases outside the gene matches. The CDR3 is 15 residues long. Germline CDR1 and CDR2: MNHEY and SVGAGI. The CDR3 sequence is CASSFSTGGSDEQFF. The DNA for the CDR3 is TGTGCCAGCAGTTTTTCCACAGGGGGATCGGATGAGCAGTTCTTC.

This sequence joins TRBV6-6 and TRBJ1-6, with D maybe TRBD1 (6 bases). V was cut by 3 bases and J by 7 bases, with 16 bases left in between. Germline V lookup: CDR1 MNHNY, CDR2 SVGAGI (reference sequence). The CDR3 contains 16 residues. As DNA, the CDR3 is TGTGCCAGCAGTTATTATGGGGGCCTCCGAAATTCACCCCTCCACTTT. This sequence encodes CASSYYGGLRNSPLHF.

This chain uses TRBV4-3 with TRBJ2-1, with 11 bases that match TRBD1. Germline loops: CDR1 LGHNA, CDR2 YSLEER. Germline trimming cut 4 bases from V and 3 bases from J; bases unmatched to any gene: 5. This CDR3 has 16 amino acids. Here the CDR3 DNA reads TGCGCCAGCAGCCCCGGGACAGGGGGGCTCTACAATGAGCAGTTCTTC. Protein: CASSPGTGGLYNEQFF.

The rearrangement links TRBV27 to TRBJ1-1, with D unclear. The length of the CDR3 is 11 residues. Germline loops: CDR1 MNHEY, CDR2 SMNVEV (reference sequence). V dropped 10 bases and J dropped 5 bases, with 11 bases sitting between them. As DNA, the CDR3 is TGTGCCACCGGGTTTAGGACTGAAGCTTTCTTT. As protein: CATGFRTEAFF.

The rearrangement joins TRBV6-5 to TRBJ1-1; 7 nucleotides align to TRBD1. Germline CDR1 is MNHEY and CDR2 is SVGAGI. V gave up 2 bases and J gave up 7 bases; unmatched junction bases: 1. The CDR3 loop spans 12 amino acids. This CDR3 is CASSYGDSEAFF. The CDR3 DNA sequence: TGTGCCAGCAGTTACGGGGACAGTGAAGCTTTCTTT.

J is TRBJ2-7 and V is TRBV13; D not certain. The CDR3 loop spans 16 amino acids. Germline lookup yields CDR1 PRHDT and CDR2 FYEKMQ (reference sequence). The V end lost 2 bases, the J end lost 0 bases, and 14 bases lay between the germline ends. CDR3 amino acids: CASSLIGDPSSYEQYF. The CDR3 nucleotides are TGTGCCAGCAGCTTAATAGGTGATCCTAGCTCCTACGAGCAGTACTTC.

V is TRBV27 and J is TRBJ1-5; TRBD1 matches 10 bases. The germline V gene encodes CDR1 MNHEY and CDR2 SMNVEV (reference sequence). This CDR3 region has 16 residues. The V and J ends lost 1 base and 7 bases, in that order; junction bases with no gene match: 7. CDR3 nucleotide sequence: TGTGCCAGCAGTTTATTAGGGACAGGGGAGAGGCAGCCCCAGCATTTT. Translation gives CASSLLGTGERQPQHF.

This clone was recorded only once. The genes are TRBV27 and TRBJ2-7; no reliable D call. CDR1 is MNHEY and CDR2 is SMNVEV in the germline V gene (reference sequence). This CDR3 is 12 amino acids long. The V end was cut by 7 bases, the J end by 4 bases, with 11 bases between. CDR3 in DNA: TGTGCCAGCACCAATAGCATGTACGAGCAGTACTTC. It encodes CASTNSMYEQYF.

The V call is TRBV9, the J call TRBJ1-3; TRBD1 matches at 8 bases. V was clipped by 4 bases and J by 1 base; unmatched bases: 4. This CDR3 is built from 15 residues. Germline V CDR1 and CDR2: SGDLS, YYNGEE. The CDR3 region is CASSFGQGSGNTIYF. CDR3 nucleotide sequence: TGTGCCAGCAGCTTCGGACAGGGATCTGGAAACACCATATATTTT.